Included here is one T cell receptor (beta chain) sequence, with context. Its antigen is as yet unknown. These data belong to a study of response to subunit inactivated influenza vaccine. MiXCR, run by TCRdb on the RT-PCR reads, gives a single entry per CDR3 protein. The sample yields 450,000 to 700,000 distinct CDR3 sequences, 12% to 15% seen once. Study conclusions and caveats: New T cells are recruited in small numbers by each seasonal influenza vaccination, according to the authors' suggestion.

The origin of this receptor is a man aged 45-65 years who received an inactivated influenza vaccine. The source was PBMCs from blood, collected 11 to 12 days after vaccination.

CDR3 protein: CASSSPGFMTYNEQFF. The CDR3 coding sequence is TGTGCCAGCAGCTCCCCGGGCTTTATGACCTACAATGAGCAGTTCTTC. The V call is TRBV7-2, the J call TRBJ2-1; D gene ambiguous. CDR1 is SGHTA and CDR2 is FQGNSA in the germline V gene. The CDR3 covers 16 residues. The V and J ends lost 4 bases and 2 bases respectively, with 15 bases between them.